The next 3 T cell receptor beta chains were all read from a single sample in a study of T cells in narcolepsy. Antigens for these TCRs are unknown. The repertoire was sequenced with immunoSEQ multiplex PCR; TCRdb's copy has only in-frame clones and lacks some. The sample has about 690 clones, approximately 26% seen once; the top ten hold roughly 60%. Sequenced: cultured CD8+ T cells from cerebrospinal fluid. All receptors come from a human donor with narcolepsy.

This clone has a handful of counts. A far larger clone is off by one base, so a read error is likely. The chain employs TRBV4-3 and TRBJ2-3; no reliable D call. The CDR3 is 14 amino acids. V lost 2 bases, J lost 7 bases, and 13 bases lay in between. Germline V gene sequence: CDR1 LGHNA, CDR2 YSLEER. CDR3 in amino acids: CASSQYWSAYTQYF. The CDR3 nucleotides read TGCGCCAGCAGCCAATATTGGTCAGCATATACGCAGTATTTT.

This clone was seen more than once but under ten times. A read error is the likely source, as a far larger clone sits one nucleotide away. The chain carries TRBV4-2 and TRBJ1-3; TRBD1 matches at 7 bases. Germline CDR1 is LGHNA and CDR2 is YNFKEQ. The CDR3 has 13 residues. The V gene end was trimmed by 4 bases and the J gene end by 7 bases; junction bases not matched to a gene: 4. The CDR3 DNA follows: TGTGCCAGCAGCCTAGGGGGCCCGAACACCATATATTTT. The encoded protein is CASSLGGPNTIYF.

In its sample, this clone was seen a few times. A far more abundant clone sits one base away, making this likely a read error. The CDR3 is CASSEGRITEAFF. Here the CDR3 DNA reads TGTGCCAGCAGCGAAGGACGGATCACTGAAGCTTTCTTT. V and J are TRBV4-2 and TRBJ1-1; D is unresolved. Germline V gene sequence: CDR1 LGHNA, CDR2 YNFKEQ. V was cut by 5 bases and J by 4 bases, with 11 bases left in between. The CDR3 has 13 amino acids.